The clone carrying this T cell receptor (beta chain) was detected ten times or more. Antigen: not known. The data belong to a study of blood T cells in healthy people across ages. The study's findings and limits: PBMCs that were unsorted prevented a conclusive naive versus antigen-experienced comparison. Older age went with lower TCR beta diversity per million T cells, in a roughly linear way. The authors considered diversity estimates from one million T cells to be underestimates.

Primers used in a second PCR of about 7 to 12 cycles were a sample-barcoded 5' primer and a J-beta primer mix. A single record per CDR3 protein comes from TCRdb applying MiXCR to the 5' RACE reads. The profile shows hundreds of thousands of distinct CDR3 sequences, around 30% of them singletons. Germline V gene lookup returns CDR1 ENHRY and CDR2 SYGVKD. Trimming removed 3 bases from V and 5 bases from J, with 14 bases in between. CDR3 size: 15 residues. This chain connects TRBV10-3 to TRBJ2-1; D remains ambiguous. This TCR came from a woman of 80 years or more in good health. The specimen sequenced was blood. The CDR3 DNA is TGTGCCATCAGTGACACCCCCTCAGGCGACAATGAGCAGTTCTTC. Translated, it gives CAISDTPSGDNEQFF.